The T cell receptor (beta chain) under discussion was sequenced for a study of blood T cell repertoires in COVID-19. Whole-study context: In each case, the material was cDNA or gDNA derived from T cells, B-cell-depleted T cells, or PBMCs.

Germline V gene sequence: CDR1 SGHVS, CDR2 FNYEAQ. The J segment lost 4 bases and the V segment lost 5 bases, leaving 8 bases of the junction unmatched. The CDR3 totals 14 residues. The assay was immunoSEQ multiplex PCR, and TCRdb's table has in-frame clones only and misses some. The repertoire includes about 190,000 clones, less than 85% of them detected once, and around 12% sits in the top ten. This TCR came from a woman aged 45-65 years with acute or convalescent COVID-19. Sequencing was performed on peripheral blood. J is TRBJ2-7 and V is TRBV7-6, with 7 bases lining up with TRBD1. CDR3 DNA: TGTGCCAGCAGCCTTGGACAGGAGACTTACGAGCAGTACTTC. This codes for CASSLGQETYEQYF.